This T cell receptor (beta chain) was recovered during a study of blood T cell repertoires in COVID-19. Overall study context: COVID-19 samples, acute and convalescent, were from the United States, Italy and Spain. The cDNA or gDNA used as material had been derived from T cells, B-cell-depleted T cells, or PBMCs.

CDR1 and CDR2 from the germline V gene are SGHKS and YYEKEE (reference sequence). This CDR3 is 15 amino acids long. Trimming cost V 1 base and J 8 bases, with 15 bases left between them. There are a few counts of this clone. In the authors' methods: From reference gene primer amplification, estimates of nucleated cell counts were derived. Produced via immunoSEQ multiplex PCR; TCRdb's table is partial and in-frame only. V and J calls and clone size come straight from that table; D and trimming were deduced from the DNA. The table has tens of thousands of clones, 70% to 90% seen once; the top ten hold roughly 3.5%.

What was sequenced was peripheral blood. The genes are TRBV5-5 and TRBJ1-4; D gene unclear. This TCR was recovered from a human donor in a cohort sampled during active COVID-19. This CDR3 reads CASSLLGSGPEKLFF. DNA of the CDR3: TGTGCCAGCAGCTTGTTGGGAAGCGGACCCGAAAAACTGTTTTTT.